The clone carrying this T cell receptor (beta chain) was counted only a few times. Germline is not matched at one junction end, which may reflect a read error. These data come from a study of regulatory T cells in long-lasting Graves disease. Time point described: newly diagnosed GD, antithyroid drugs for less than 3 months. From PBMCs, RNA was extracted and then used to make the TCR library. The CDR3 is made up of 12 amino acids. CDR1 is DFQATT, CDR2 SNEGSKA, per germline (reference sequence). CDR3-region Arm-PCR and iRepertoire HTBI primers produced the TCR beta libraries. TCRdb re-called the multiplex PCR reads through MiXCR, storing one row per CDR3 protein. Here the sample spans 620,000 or so distinct CDR3 sequences, approximately 15% being singletons. These data are also associated with another study on T cells in Graves' hyperthyroidism and ophthalmopathy. That work adds: Separating ophthalmopathy from stable hyperthyroidism was achieved by a 13 V-J model.

The receptor's source is a young woman with Graves disease. The chain recombines TRBV20-1 with TRBJ1-2; D might be TRBD1 (5 bases). The input for sequencing was peripheral blood mononuclear cells (PBMCs), taken at new diagnosis, from a patient treated with antithyroid drugs. CDR3: CSASPLREGYAF. For the CDR3, the DNA is TGCAGTGCTAGCCCTCTCAGGGAGGGCTACGCCTTC.